This TCR beta chain was sequenced during a study of shared clonotypes between healthy human individuals. Study-level background: Researchers assigned three CD4 naive, three CD4 memory, two CD8 naive and one CD8 memory plate to each donor. Whole-study findings and limits: In contrast to clonotypes shared by all four donors, non-shared clonotypes had lower generation probabilities.

Germline lookup yields CDR1 SGDLS and CDR2 YYNGEE. The V segment lost 0 bases and the J segment 6 bases; nucleotides outside the gene matches: 5. The CDR3 covers 15 residues. This clone showed up just a few times. Its target is unknown. The identical CDR3 is also encoded by other nucleotide sequences in the sample. Among the donors, all were Caucasian adults who lived in Nashville, Tennessee. Every subset's genomic DNA went evenly onto several immunoSEQ plates. Sequencing was performed with immunoSEQ multiplex PCR; in TCRdb, only in-frame clones are kept and a portion is missing. The sample comprises under 2,500,000 clones, 90% to 97% of which are singletons, and around 0.13% rests with the top ten.

Sequenced sample: naive CD4+ T cells sorted from blood. Subset given: CD45RA+ positively selected. The sequence was obtained from a man in his late teens or twenties in good health. This rearrangement joins TRBV9 to TRBJ2-3, with 9 bases fitting TRBD2. The CDR3 DNA reads as TGTGCCAGCAGCGTAGGGCTAGCGGGGTCGGATACGCAGTATTTT. It codes for CASSVGLAGSDTQYF.